Listed here are 18 T cell receptor beta chains from one sample, sequenced in a study of identical twins. One entry per CDR3 protein, called by TCRdb with MiXCR from the 5' RACE reads. The table has around 500,000 distinct CDR3 sequences, more than 13% seen once. Separately, the same data were catalogued under a study of yellow fever vaccine responses in identical twins.

Source material: CD4+ T cells sorted from blood. These receptors came from a woman between 18 and 29 years old in good health.

This clonotype turned up a few times. The V and J genes are TRBV28 and TRBJ2-7; 9 nucleotides match TRBD2. CDR3 size: 14 residues. The V gene end was trimmed by 6 bases and the J gene end by 0 bases; junction bases not matched to a gene: 3. Germline lookup yields CDR1 MDHEN and CDR2 SYDVKM. The CDR3 loop is CASRNSGSSYEQYF. In DNA form, the CDR3 reads TGTGCCAGCAGGAATAGCGGGAGCTCCTACGAGCAGTACTTC. Supplemented by reference TRBV28 and TRBJ2-7, the full variable domain reads DVKVTQSSRYLVKRTGEKVFLECVQDMDHENMFWYRQDPGLGLRLIYFSYDVKMKEKGDIPEGYSVSREKKERFSLILESASTNQTSMYLCASRNSGSSYEQYFGPGTRLTVT.

This chain connects TRBV24-1 to TRBJ2-2, with TRBD2 identical over 13 bases. Germline CDR1 reads KGHDR; CDR2 reads SFDVKD. V lost 3 bases and J lost 7; bases outside the gene matches: 4. The CDR3 covers 16 residues. The CDR3 nucleotides are TGTGCCACCAGTGATAAACTAGCGGGAGGGAACGGGGAGCTGTTTTTT. This sequence encodes CATSDKLAGGNGELFF.

The chain has TRBV10-3 and TRBJ1-2; D unclear. This CDR3 region has 11 residues. The germline V gene encodes CDR1 ENHRY and CDR2 SYGVKD. Trimming removed 6 bases from V and 6 bases from J, with 8 bases in between. The CDR3 region has the DNA TGTGCCATCAGCGCTGGCAATGGCTACACCTTC. Amino acid sequence: CAISAGNGYTF.

This clonotype was counted ten times or more. The V call is TRBV12-3 or TRBV12-4, the J call TRBJ2-5; D remains ambiguous. V was shortened by 6 bases and J by 4 bases, with 6 bases between the two germline ends. The CDR3 extends over 11 amino acids. The CDR3 sequence is CASSQTETQYF. The CDR3 region has the DNA TGTGCCAGCAGCCAAACAGAGACCCAGTACTTC.

Only a few counts were recorded for this clonotype. The V and J genes are TRBV4-1 and TRBJ2-1; 7 bases line up with TRBD2. CDR3 length equals 14 residues. Unmatched junction bases numbered 8, after V lost 4 bases and J lost 8 bases. The germline gives CDR1 MGHRA, CDR2 YSYEKL. The CDR3 DNA follows: TGCGCCAGCAGCCGACAGCGGGGAGGGTATGAGCAGTTCTTC. Its protein is CASSRQRGGYEQFF.

This clonotype was seen only a few times. The chain combines TRBV5-1 with TRBJ2-5; TRBD2 matches at 10 bases. The ends lost 1 base at V and 3 bases at J; junction bases unmatched: 9. The CDR3 length is 17 residues. The germline gives CDR1 SGHRS, CDR2 YFSETQ. CDR3 nucleotides: TGCGCCAGCAGCTTGTCCCAAGGGACTAGCGTAAAAGAGACCCAGTACTTC. It translates to CASSLSQGTSVKETQYF.

This clonotype was counted at least ten times. The chain uses TRBV7-9 and TRBJ2-5; 10 nucleotides match TRBD1. CDR1 is SEHNR and CDR2 is FQNEAQ in the germline V gene (reference sequence). Unmatched junction bases numbered 2, after V lost 6 bases and J lost 4 bases. The CDR3 runs to 13 residues. The CDR3, as DNA: TGTGCCAGCAGTCGGACAGGGGGAGAGACCCAGTACTTC. Its translation is CASSRTGGETQYF. The whole variable domain, filled in from reference TRBV7-9 and TRBJ2-5, reads DTGVSQNPRHKITKRGQNVTFRCDPISEHNRLYWYRQTLGQGPEFLTYFQNEAQLEKSRLLSDRFSAERPKGSFSTLEIQRTEQGDSAMYLCASSRTGGETQYFGPGTRLLVL.

V is TRBV12-3 or TRBV12-4 and J is TRBJ1-1; 9 bases are shared with TRBD1. The CDR3 is 15 amino acids. V lost 3 bases and J lost 1; bases outside the gene matches: 3. CDR3 in amino acids: CASSFTGGRNTEAFF. The CDR3 DNA sequence: TGTGCCAGCAGTTTCACAGGGGGCCGGAACACTGAAGCTTTCTTT.

The chain uses TRBV18 and TRBJ1-4; 7 nucleotides align to TRBD1. V shed 3 bases, J shed 2 bases, and the junction held 3 bases outside the gene matches. Germline CDR1 and CDR2: KGHSH and LQKENI. This CDR3 is 15 amino acids long. The CDR3 DNA reads as TGTGCCAGCTCACCTGAGGGGGCGACTAATGAAAAACTGTTTTTT. It is translated as CASSPEGATNEKLFF.

The rearrangement links TRBV6-2 or TRBV6-3 to TRBJ2-1; 8 bases agree with TRBD2. This CDR3 comprises 14 residues. Germline V gene lookup returns CDR1 MNHEY and CDR2 SVGEGT. V lost 10 bases to trimming and J lost 4 bases; unmatched junction nucleotides: 9. This chain's CDR3 is CATTYAGGYNEQFF. DNA for the CDR3: TGTGCCACTACTTACGCGGGAGGATACAATGAGCAGTTCTTC.

CDR3 coding DNA: TGCAGTGCTATAACAGGTCTGAACACTGAAGCTTTCTTT. Its protein is CSAITGLNTEAFF. This rearrangement joins TRBV20-1 to TRBJ1-1, with D tentatively TRBD1 (5 bases). Germline assignment: CDR1 DFQATT and CDR2 SNEGSKA (reference sequence). The ends were cut back, 4 bases at V and 0 bases at J, with 9 bases in the middle. CDR3 size: 13 residues.

This rearrangement joins TRBV5-4 to TRBJ2-1; 8 nucleotides match TRBD2. Germline loops: CDR1 SGHNT, CDR2 YYREEE (reference sequence). With V trimmed by 4 bases and J by 5 bases, 5 bases remained unmatched. This CDR3 contains 14 residues. CDR3 DNA sequence: TGTGCCAGCAGCCTTAGCGGGACTGACAATGAGCAGTTCTTC. Translated, it gives CASSLSGTDNEQFF.

This clonotype has more than one count but fewer than ten. The genes are TRBV29-1 and TRBJ1-4; 8 bases are shared with TRBD1. V lost 2 bases and J lost 8; bases outside the gene matches: 4. The CDR3 is made up of 13 amino acids. Germline-derived CDR1 and CDR2 are SQVTM and ANQGSEA. DNA of the CDR3: TGCAGCGTTGAAACCGGGACAGGCGAAAAACTGTTTTTT. Protein sequence: CSVETGTGEKLFF.

Ten or more counts support this clonotype. This chain joins TRBV12-3 or TRBV12-4 and TRBJ2-5; D remains ambiguous. The CDR3 covers 13 residues. V was pared by 3 bases and J by 1 base, with 6 bases between. CDR3 DNA sequence: TGTGCCAGCAGTTTTAGGTTCCAAGAGACCCAGTACTTC. Amino acid sequence: CASSFRFQETQYF.

J is TRBJ2-3 and V is TRBV24-1; the D gene could be TRBD1 or TRBD2 (5 bases each). The CDR3 length is 17 residues. Germline V gene data show CDR1 as KGHDR and CDR2 as SFDVKD. Trimming pared 3 bases from V and 6 bases from J, leaving 21 bases between. The CDR3 sequence: CATSDDKGGPGLDTQYF. The DNA of the CDR3 is TGTGCCACCAGTGATGATAAAGGTGGACCGGGGCTGGATACGCAGTATTTT.

This clonotype was seen only a few times. The V and J genes are TRBV20-1 and TRBJ2-3, with TRBD2 matching 8 bases. Germline trimming cut 1 base from V and 0 bases from J; bases unmatched to any gene: 3. The germline CDR1 and CDR2 sequences are DFQATT and SNEGSKA (reference sequence). The length of the CDR3 is 15 residues. This chain's CDR3 is CSARAGGESTDTQYF. The CDR3 nucleotides are TGCAGTGCTAGAGCCGGGGGGGAAAGCACAGATACGCAGTATTTT.

The CDR3 is CASSWEGAGADTQYF. The CDR3 DNA reads TGTGCCAGCAGTTGGGAGGGGGCTGGGGCAGATACGCAGTATTTT. The genes are TRBV6-2 or TRBV6-3 and TRBJ2-3, with D possibly called TRBD1 or TRBD2 (7 bases each). CDR1 is MNHEY and CDR2 is SVGEGT in the germline V gene. Trimming removed 4 bases at V and 4 bases at J, with 15 bases between. This CDR3 is 15 amino acids long.

The sample holds many counts of this clonotype. The rearrangement links TRBV12-3 or TRBV12-4 to TRBJ2-3; D is unresolved. Trimming shortened V by 5 bases and J by 6 bases, and 6 bases separated the two germline ends. The CDR3 is 11 amino acids. Written as DNA, the CDR3 is TGTGCCAGCAGTGGCTCGGATACGCAGTATTTT. Translating gives CASSGSDTQYF.